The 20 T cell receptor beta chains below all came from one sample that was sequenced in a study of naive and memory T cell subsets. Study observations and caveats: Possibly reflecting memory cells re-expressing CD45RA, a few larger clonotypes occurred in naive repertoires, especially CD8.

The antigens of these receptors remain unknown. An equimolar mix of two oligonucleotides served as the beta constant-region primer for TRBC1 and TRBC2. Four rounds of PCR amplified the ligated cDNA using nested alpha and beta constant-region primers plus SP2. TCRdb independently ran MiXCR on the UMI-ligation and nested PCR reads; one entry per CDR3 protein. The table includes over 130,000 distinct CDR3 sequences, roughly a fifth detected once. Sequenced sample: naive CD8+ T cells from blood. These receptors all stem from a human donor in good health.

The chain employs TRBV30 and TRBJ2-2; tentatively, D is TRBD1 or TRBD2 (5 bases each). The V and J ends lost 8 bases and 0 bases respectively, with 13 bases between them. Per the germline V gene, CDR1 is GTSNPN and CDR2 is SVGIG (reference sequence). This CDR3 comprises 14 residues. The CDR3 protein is CAEEGTSNTGELFF. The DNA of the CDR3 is TGTGCCGAAGAAGGGACCTCGAACACCGGGGAGCTGTTTTTT. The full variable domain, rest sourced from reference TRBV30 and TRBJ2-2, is SQTIHQWPATLVQPVGSPLSLECTVEGTSNPNLYWYRQAAGRGLQLLFYSVGIGQISSEVPQNLSASRPQDRQFILSSKKLLLSDSGFYLCAEEGTSNTGELFFGEGSRLTVL.

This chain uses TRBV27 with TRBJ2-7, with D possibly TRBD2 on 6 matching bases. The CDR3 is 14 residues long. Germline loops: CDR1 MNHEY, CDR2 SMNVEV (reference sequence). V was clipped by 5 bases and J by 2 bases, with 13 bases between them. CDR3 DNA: TGTGCCAGCAGTGACGGAGGGCCGACCTACGAGCAGTACTTC. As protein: CASSDGGPTYEQYF.

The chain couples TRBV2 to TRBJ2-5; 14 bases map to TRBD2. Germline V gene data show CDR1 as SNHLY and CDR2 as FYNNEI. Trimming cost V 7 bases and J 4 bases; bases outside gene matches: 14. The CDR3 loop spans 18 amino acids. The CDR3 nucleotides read TGTGCCAGCAAGGAACCGACCGGGACTAGCGGGAGTGCAGAGACCCAGTACTTC. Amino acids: CASKEPTGTSGSAETQYF.

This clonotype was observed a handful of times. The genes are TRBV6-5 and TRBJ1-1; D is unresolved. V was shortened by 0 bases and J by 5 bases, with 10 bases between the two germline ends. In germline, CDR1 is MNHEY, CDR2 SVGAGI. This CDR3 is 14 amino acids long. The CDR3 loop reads CASSYSLRGTEAFF. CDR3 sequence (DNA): TGTGCCAGCAGTTACTCACTCAGAGGGACTGAAGCTTTCTTT.

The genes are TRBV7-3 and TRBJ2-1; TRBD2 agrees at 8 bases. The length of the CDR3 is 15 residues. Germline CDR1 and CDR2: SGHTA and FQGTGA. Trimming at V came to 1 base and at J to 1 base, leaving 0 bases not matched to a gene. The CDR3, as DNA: TGTGCCAGCAGCTTAAGCGGGAGGTCCTACAATGAGCAGTTCTTC. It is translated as CASSLSGRSYNEQFF.

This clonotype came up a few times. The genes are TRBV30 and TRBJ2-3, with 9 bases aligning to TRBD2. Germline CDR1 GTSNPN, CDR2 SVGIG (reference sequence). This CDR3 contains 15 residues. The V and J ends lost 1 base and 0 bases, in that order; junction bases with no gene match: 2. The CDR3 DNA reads TGTGCCTGGAGTGGACTAGCGGCTAGCACAGATACGCAGTATTTT. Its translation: CAWSGLAASTDTQYF.

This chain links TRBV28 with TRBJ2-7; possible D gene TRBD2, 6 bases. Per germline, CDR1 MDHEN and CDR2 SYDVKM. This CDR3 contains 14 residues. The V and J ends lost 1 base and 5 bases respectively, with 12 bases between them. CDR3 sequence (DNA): TGTGCCAGCAGTTTATTGCCGGGGGTTGACGAGCAGTACTTC. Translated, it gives CASSLLPGVDEQYF.

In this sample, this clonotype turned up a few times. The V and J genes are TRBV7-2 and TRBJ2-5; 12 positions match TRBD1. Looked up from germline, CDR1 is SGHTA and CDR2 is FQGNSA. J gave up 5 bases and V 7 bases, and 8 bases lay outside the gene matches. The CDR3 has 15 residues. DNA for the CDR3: TGTGCCAGCACCGAGGGACAGGGGGCATGGGAGACCCAGTACTTC. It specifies CASTEGQGAWETQYF.

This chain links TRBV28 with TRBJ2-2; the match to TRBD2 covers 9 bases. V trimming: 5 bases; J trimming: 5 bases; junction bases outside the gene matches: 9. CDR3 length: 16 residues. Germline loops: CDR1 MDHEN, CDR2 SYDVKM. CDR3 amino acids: CASSPPSGRSTGELFF. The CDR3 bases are TGTGCCAGCAGTCCCCCCAGCGGGAGGTCTACCGGGGAGCTGTTTTTT.

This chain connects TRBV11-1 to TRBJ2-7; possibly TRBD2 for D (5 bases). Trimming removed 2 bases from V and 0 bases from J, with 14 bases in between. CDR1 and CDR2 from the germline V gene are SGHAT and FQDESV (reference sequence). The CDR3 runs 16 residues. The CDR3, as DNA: TGTGCCAGCAGCTTATATCGGGGAGACTACTCCTACGAGCAGTACTTC. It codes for CASSLYRGDYSYEQYF.

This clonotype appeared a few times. The CDR3 DNA sequence: TGTGCCAGCAGTTGGACAGGGGCGAGTCAGCCCCAGCATTTT. Its protein product is CASSWTGASQPQHF. V gene TRBV12-3 or TRBV12-4 combines with J gene TRBJ1-5, with 9 bases matching TRBD1. V lost 4 bases and J lost 6; bases outside the gene matches: 4. CDR3 length equals 14 residues.

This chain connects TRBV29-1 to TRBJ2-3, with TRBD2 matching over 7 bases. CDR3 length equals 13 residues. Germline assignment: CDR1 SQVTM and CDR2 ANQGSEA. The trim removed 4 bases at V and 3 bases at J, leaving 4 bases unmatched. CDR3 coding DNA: TGCAGCGTTGTCACGGGAGGAACAGATACGCAGTATTTT. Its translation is CSVVTGGTDTQYF.

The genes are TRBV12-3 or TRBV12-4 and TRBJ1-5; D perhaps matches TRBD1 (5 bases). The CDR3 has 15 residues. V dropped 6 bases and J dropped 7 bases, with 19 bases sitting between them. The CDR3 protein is CASSQEGTEGQPQHF. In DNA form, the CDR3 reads TGTGCCAGCAGCCAGGAGGGCACCGAGGGGCAGCCCCAGCATTTT.

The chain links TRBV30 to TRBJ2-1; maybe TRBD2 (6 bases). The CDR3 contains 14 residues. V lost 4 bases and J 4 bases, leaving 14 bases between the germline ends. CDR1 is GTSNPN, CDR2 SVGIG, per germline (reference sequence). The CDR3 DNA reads TGTGCCTGGAAATACGGAGGGGCTTACAATGAGCAGTTCTTC. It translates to CAWKYGGAYNEQFF.

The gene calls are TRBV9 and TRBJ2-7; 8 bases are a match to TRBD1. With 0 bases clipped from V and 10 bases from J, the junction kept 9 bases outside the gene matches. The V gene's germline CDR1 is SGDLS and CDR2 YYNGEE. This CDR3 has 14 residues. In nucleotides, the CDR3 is TGTGCCAGCAGCGTAGACGGGACAGGTGAATTACAGTACTTC. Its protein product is CASSVDGTGELQYF.

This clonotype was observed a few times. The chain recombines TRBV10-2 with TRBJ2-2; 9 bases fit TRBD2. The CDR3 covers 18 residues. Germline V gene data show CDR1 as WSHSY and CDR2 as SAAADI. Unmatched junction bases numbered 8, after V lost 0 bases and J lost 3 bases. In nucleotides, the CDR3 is TGCGCCAGCAGTGAGTCCGGTAGCGGGAGTGGGTACACCGGGGAGCTGTTTTTT. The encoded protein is CASSESGSGSGYTGELFF.

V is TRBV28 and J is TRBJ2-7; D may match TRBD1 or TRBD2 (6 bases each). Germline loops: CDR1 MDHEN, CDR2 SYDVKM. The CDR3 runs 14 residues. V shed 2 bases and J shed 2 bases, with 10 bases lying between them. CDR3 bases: TGTGCCAGCAGTTTAGGCGGGACAACCTACGAGCAGTACTTC. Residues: CASSLGGTTYEQYF.

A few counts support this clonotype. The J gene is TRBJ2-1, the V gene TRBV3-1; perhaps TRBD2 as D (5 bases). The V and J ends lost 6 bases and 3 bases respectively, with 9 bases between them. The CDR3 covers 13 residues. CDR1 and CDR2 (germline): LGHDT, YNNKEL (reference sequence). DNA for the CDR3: TGTGCCAGCAGATCCAGCGGCTACAATGAGCAGTTCTTC. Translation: CASRSSGYNEQFF.

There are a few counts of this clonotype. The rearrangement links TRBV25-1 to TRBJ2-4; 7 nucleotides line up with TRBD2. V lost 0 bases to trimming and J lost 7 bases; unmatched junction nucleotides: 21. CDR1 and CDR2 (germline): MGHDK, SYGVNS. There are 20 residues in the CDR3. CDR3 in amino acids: CASSEYFPPGTREGSNIQYF. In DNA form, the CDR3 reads TGTGCCAGCAGTGAATATTTCCCACCGGGGACGAGGGAGGGGTCGAACATTCAGTACTTC.

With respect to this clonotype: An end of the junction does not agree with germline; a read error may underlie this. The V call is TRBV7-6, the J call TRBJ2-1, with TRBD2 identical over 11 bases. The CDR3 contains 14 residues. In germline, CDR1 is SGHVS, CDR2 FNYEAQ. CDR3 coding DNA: TGTGCCAGCAGCATAGCGGGAGGGCAAAATGAGCAGTTCTTC. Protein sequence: CASSIAGGQNEQFF.